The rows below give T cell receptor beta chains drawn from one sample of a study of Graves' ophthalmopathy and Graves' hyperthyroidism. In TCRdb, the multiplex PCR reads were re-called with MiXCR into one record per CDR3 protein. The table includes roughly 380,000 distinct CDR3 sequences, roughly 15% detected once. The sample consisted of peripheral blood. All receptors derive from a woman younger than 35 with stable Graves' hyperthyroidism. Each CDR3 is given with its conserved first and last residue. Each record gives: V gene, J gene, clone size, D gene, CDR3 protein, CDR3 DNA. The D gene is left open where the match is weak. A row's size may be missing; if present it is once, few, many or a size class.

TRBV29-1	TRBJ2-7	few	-	CSVVDGEHYEQYF	TGCAGCGTTGTGGACGGGGAACATTACGAGCAGTACTTC
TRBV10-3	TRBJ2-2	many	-	CAISLGVGELFF	TGTGCCATCAGCCTCGGCGTGGGGGAGCTGTTTTTT
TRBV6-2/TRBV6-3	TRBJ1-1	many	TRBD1	CASGQGRAEAFF	TGTGCCAGCGGACAGGGTAGGGCTGAAGCTTTCTTT
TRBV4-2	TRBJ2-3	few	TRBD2	CASSYTGLVKGDTQYF	TGTGCCAGCAGTTATACGGGACTAGTCAAGGGTGATACGCAGTATTTT
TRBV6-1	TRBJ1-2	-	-	CASRAQGYGGYTF	TGTGCCAGCAGAGCCCAGGGTTACGGTGGCTACACCTTC
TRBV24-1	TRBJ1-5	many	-	CATSEPGGSNQPQHF	TGTGCCACCAGTGAACCCGGCGGCTCCAATCAGCCCCAGCATTTT
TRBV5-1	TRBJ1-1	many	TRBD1	CASSIGTGSDTEAFF	TGCGCCAGCAGCATAGGGACAGGGTCGGACACTGAAGCTTTCTTT
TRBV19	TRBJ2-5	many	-	CASSIRQGPLQETQYF	TGTGCCAGTAGTATTAGGCAGGGACCACTCCAAGAGACCCAGTACTTC
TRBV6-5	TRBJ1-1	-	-	CASSYSGTRVKNTEAFF	TGTGCCAGCAGTTACTCCGGGACAAGGGTAAAAAACACTGAAGCTTTCTTT
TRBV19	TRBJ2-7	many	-	CASSIVGYEQYF	TGTGCCAGTAGTATAGTCGGGTACGAGCAGTACTTC
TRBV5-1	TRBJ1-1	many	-	CASSSSPGDGGTEAFF	TGCGCCAGCAGCTCCAGCCCGGGGGACGGAGGGACTGAAGCTTTCTTT
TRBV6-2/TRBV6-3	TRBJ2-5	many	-	CASSDEPYQETQYF	TGTGCCAGCAGTGACGAACCGTACCAAGAGACCCAGTACTTC
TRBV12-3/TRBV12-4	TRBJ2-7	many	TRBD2	CASSLAGSSYEQYF	TGTGCCAGCAGTCTAGCGGGCTCCTCCTACGAGCAGTACTTC
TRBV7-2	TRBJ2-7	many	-	CASSAQLGSYEQYF	TGTGCCAGCAGCGCCCAACTAGGCTCCTACGAGCAGTACTTC
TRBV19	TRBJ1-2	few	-	CASSIDGSRVPRYGYTF	TGTGCCAGTAGTATAGATGGGTCCAGGGTACCTAGATATGGCTACACCTTC
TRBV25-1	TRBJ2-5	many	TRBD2	CASSEGRGGLYF	TGTGCCAGCAGTGAAGGGCGGGGGGGCCTATACTTC
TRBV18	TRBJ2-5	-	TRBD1	CASSPPGQFQETQYF	TGTGCCAGCTCACCACCGGGACAGTTCCAAGAGACCCAGTACTTC
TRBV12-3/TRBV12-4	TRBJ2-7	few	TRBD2	CASSPRLAGGEQYF	TGTGCCAGCAGTCCAAGACTAGCGGGAGGCGAGCAGTACTTC
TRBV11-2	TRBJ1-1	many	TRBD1	CASSFVPSGGPNTEAFF	TGTGCCAGCAGCTTTGTTCCTTCAGGGGGACCGAACACTGAAGCTTTCTTT
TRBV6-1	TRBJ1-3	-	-	CASSPPGGPDTIYF	TGTGCCAGCAGTCCACCGGGGGGGCCAGACACCATATATTTT